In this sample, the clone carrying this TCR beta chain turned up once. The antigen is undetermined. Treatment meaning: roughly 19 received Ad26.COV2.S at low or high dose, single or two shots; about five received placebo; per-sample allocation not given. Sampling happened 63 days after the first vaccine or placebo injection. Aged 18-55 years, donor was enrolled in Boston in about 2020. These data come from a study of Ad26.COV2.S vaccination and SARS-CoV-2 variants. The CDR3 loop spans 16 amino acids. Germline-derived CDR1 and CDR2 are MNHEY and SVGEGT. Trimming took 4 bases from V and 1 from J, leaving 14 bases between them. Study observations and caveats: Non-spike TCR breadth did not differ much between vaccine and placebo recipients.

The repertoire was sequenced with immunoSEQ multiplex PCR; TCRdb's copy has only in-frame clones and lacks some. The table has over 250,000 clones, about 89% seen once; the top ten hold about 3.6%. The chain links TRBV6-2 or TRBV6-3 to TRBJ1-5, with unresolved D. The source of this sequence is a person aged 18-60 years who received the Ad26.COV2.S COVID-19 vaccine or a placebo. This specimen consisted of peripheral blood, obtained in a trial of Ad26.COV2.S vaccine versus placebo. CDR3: CASSSALGSSNQPQHF. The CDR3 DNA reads TGTGCCAGCAGTTCCGCTTTAGGGTCGAGCAATCAGCCCCAGCATTTT.